This TCR beta chain was sequenced in a study of blood T cells in healthy people across ages. This clonotype was seen a handful of times. Next came a second PCR, run for about 6 to 11 cycles, which used a sample-barcoded 5' primer along with a J-beta primer mix. TCRdb re-derived calls from the 5' RACE reads in MiXCR, one entry per CDR3 protein. This sample has about 1.1 million distinct CDR3 sequences, with around two fifths found just once. CDR3 length: 15 amino acids. With V trimmed by 1 base and J by 5 bases, 5 bases remained unmatched. Germline CDR1 SNHLY, CDR2 FYNNEI. Staff drew about 10 milliliters of peripheral blood from each donor.

V is TRBV2 and J is TRBJ2-3; 8 bases match TRBD2. The TCR originated in a man aged 18 to 35 in good health. What was sequenced was blood. CDR3 sequence (DNA): TGTGCCAGCAGTGAAGGGACTAGCAATGTAGATACGCAGTATTTT. It encodes CASSEGTSNVDTQYF.